This is a list of T cell receptor beta chains from one sample in a study of beta chain bispecific antibodies for T cell cancers. Their specific antigens are unknown. TCRdb passed the 5' RACE reads through MiXCR, listing each CDR3 protein once. Among 20,000 to 25,000 distinct CDR3 sequences, just over 2% were seen once, and the ten largest hold 5.2%. The sequencing used healthy donor T cells cultured with leukemia cells, collected from a culture containing a bispecific antibody targeting TCR Vbeta12. These receptors originate from a human donor in good health. Some clones in this sample may be carry-over from other donors' samples. CDR3s include the opening cysteine and the closing phenylalanine or tryptophan. The order of the fields is D gene, J gene, V gene, clone size, CDR3 protein, CDR3 DNA. A D gene is named only where the DNA matches it firmly. Sizes are listed as once, few, many or a size class.

d_call: -
j_call: TRBJ1-2
v_call: TRBV5-1
clone_size: many
cdr3_aa: CASSPRVKENLFKSLDYGYTF
cdr3_nt: TGCGCCAGCAGCCCCCGAGTGAAGGAGAACCTCTTTAAATCTCTCGACTATGGCTACACCTTC

d_call: TRBD2
j_call: TRBJ2-1
v_call: TRBV20-1
clone_size: many
cdr3_aa: CSGTSGGGYNEQFF
cdr3_nt: TGCAGTGGGACTAGCGGGGGAGGGTACAATGAGCAGTTCTTC

d_call: -
j_call: TRBJ2-7
v_call: TRBV6-5
clone_size: many
cdr3_aa: CASSYAEGGSYEQYF
cdr3_nt: TGTGCCAGCAGTTACGCTGAGGGGGGTTCCTACGAGCAGTACTTC

d_call: TRBD2
j_call: TRBJ2-1
v_call: TRBV5-1
clone_size: medium-sized
cdr3_aa: CASSVTSGGADEQFF
cdr3_nt: TGCGCCAGCAGCGTGACTAGCGGGGGGGCTGATGAGCAGTTCTTC

d_call: -
j_call: TRBJ2-1
v_call: TRBV30
clone_size: many
cdr3_aa: CAWDSYNEQFF
cdr3_nt: TGTGCCTGGGACTCCTACAATGAGCAGTTCTTC

d_call: -
j_call: TRBJ2-2
v_call: TRBV3-1
clone_size: many
cdr3_aa: CASSSTGELFF
cdr3_nt: TGTGCCAGCAGCTCCACAGGGGAGCTGTTTTTT

d_call: -
j_call: TRBJ1-1
v_call: TRBV7-2
clone_size: many
cdr3_aa: CASSPEFRDLGEAEAFF
cdr3_nt: TGTGCCAGCAGCCCAGAGTTCAGGGATTTGGGGGAGGCTGAAGCTTTCTTT

d_call: -
j_call: TRBJ1-2
v_call: TRBV29-1
clone_size: many
cdr3_aa: CSVELRRGYGYTF
cdr3_nt: TGCAGCGTTGAACTCCGTAGAGGCTATGGCTACACCTTC

d_call: -
j_call: TRBJ2-7
v_call: TRBV5-1
clone_size: many
cdr3_aa: CASSDDPGFRRYEQYF
cdr3_nt: TGCGCCAGCAGCGACGATCCGGGATTTCGTAGGTACGAGCAGTACTTC

d_call: -
j_call: TRBJ2-2
v_call: TRBV5-6
clone_size: many
cdr3_aa: CASSLGQSNTGELFF
cdr3_nt: TGTGCCAGCAGCTTGGGCCAGTCGAACACCGGGGAGCTGTTTTTT

d_call: TRBD2
j_call: TRBJ2-2
v_call: TRBV2
clone_size: medium-sized
cdr3_aa: CASSSSGEYTGELFF
cdr3_nt: TGTGCCAGCAGTAGTAGCGGGGAATACACCGGGGAGCTGTTTTTT

d_call: -
j_call: TRBJ2-3
v_call: TRBV7-9
clone_size: many
cdr3_aa: CASSSGLGFDTQYF
cdr3_nt: TGTGCCAGCAGCTCAGGGCTGGGTTTCGATACGCAGTATTTT

d_call: -
j_call: TRBJ1-6
v_call: TRBV6-1
clone_size: many
cdr3_aa: CASSEFDGMGSPLHF
cdr3_nt: TGTGCCAGCAGTGAATTTGACGGAATGGGTTCACCCCTCCACTTT

d_call: -
j_call: TRBJ1-3
v_call: TRBV6-6
clone_size: many
cdr3_aa: CASSYGGYRSGNTIYF
cdr3_nt: TGTGCCAGCAGTTACGGGGGATACCGCTCTGGAAACACCATATATTTT

d_call: -
j_call: TRBJ2-1
v_call: TRBV7-8
clone_size: many
cdr3_aa: CASSLGGLPHNEQFF
cdr3_nt: TGTGCCAGCAGCTTAGGGGGACTTCCCCACAATGAGCAGTTCTTC

d_call: TRBD1
j_call: TRBJ1-6
v_call: TRBV7-2
clone_size: medium-sized
cdr3_aa: CASGVAWDRTLSPLHF
cdr3_nt: TGTGCCAGCGGAGTAGCGTGGGACAGGACCTTATCACCCCTCCACTTT

d_call: -
j_call: TRBJ1-5
v_call: TRBV2
clone_size: many
cdr3_aa: CASSFGGNQPQHF
cdr3_nt: TGTGCCAGCTCCTTTGGTGGCAATCAGCCCCAGCATTTT

d_call: TRBD1
j_call: TRBJ2-1
v_call: TRBV6-6
clone_size: medium-sized
cdr3_aa: CASSYSGTGAWSYNEQFF
cdr3_nt: TGTGCCAGCAGTTACTCCGGGACAGGGGCTTGGTCCTACAATGAGCAGTTCTTC

d_call: -
j_call: TRBJ1-2
v_call: TRBV7-9
clone_size: medium-sized
cdr3_aa: CASSPTEIVGYTF
cdr3_nt: TGTGCCAGCAGCCCCACAGAAATTGTGGGGTACACCTTC

d_call: -
j_call: TRBJ2-3
v_call: TRBV19
clone_size: few
cdr3_aa: CASSIRGSDTQYF
cdr3_nt: TGTGCCAGTAGTATTCGGGGGTCAGATACGCAGTATTTT

d_call: -
j_call: TRBJ2-1
v_call: TRBV7-6
clone_size: many
cdr3_aa: CASSHPYASGVYNEQFF
cdr3_nt: TGTGCCAGCAGCCACCCTTATGCTTCCGGAGTCTACAATGAGCAGTTCTTC

d_call: -
j_call: TRBJ2-1
v_call: TRBV7-6
clone_size: many
cdr3_aa: CASSLIGGSSEQFF
cdr3_nt: TGTGCCAGCAGCTTAATCGGGGGTAGTAGTGAGCAGTTCTTC

d_call: TRBD1
j_call: TRBJ1-3
v_call: TRBV6-5
clone_size: many
cdr3_aa: CASRDQSSGGFSGNTIYF
cdr3_nt: TGTGCCAGCAGAGACCAATCCTCAGGGGGCTTTTCCGGAAACACCATATATTTT

d_call: -
j_call: TRBJ1-1
v_call: TRBV27
clone_size: many
cdr3_aa: CASSFRGYAEAFF
cdr3_nt: TGTGCCAGCAGTTTTAGGGGGTACGCTGAAGCTTTCTTT

d_call: -
j_call: TRBJ1-6
v_call: TRBV4-1
clone_size: many
cdr3_aa: CASSQEYAGVLSPLHF
cdr3_nt: TGCGCCAGCAGCCAAGAATATGCAGGGGTCTTATCACCCCTCCACTTT

d_call: -
j_call: TRBJ2-2
v_call: TRBV7-9
clone_size: many
cdr3_aa: CASSLQTGAGELFF
cdr3_nt: TGTGCCAGCAGCTTACAAACTGGAGCCGGGGAGCTGTTTTTT

d_call: -
j_call: TRBJ2-2
v_call: TRBV6-6
clone_size: many
cdr3_aa: CASSYWTEITGELFF
cdr3_nt: TGTGCCAGCAGTTACTGGACAGAAATTACCGGGGAGCTGTTTTTT

d_call: -
j_call: TRBJ1-1
v_call: TRBV29-1
clone_size: many
cdr3_aa: CSVARGNTEAFF
cdr3_nt: TGCAGCGTCGCGCGGGGGAACACTGAAGCTTTCTTT

d_call: -
j_call: TRBJ2-3
v_call: TRBV10-3
clone_size: many
cdr3_aa: CAIAISTDTQYF
cdr3_nt: TGTGCCATCGCAATTAGCACAGATACGCAGTATTTT

d_call: TRBD2
j_call: TRBJ2-3
v_call: TRBV5-1
clone_size: many
cdr3_aa: CASSPGAGEIRADTQYF
cdr3_nt: TGCGCCAGCAGCCCTGGGGCGGGGGAGATAAGGGCAGATACGCAGTATTTT

d_call: -
j_call: TRBJ1-2
v_call: TRBV20-1
clone_size: many
cdr3_aa: CSASAGTRQGGYTF
cdr3_nt: TGCAGTGCCAGCGCCGGGACCAGACAAGGTGGCTACACCTTC

d_call: -
j_call: TRBJ2-1
v_call: TRBV3-1
clone_size: many
cdr3_aa: CASSEDSDYNEQFF
cdr3_nt: TGTGCCAGCAGCGAGGACAGCGACTACAATGAGCAGTTCTTC

d_call: TRBD2
j_call: TRBJ2-7
v_call: TRBV7-8
clone_size: many
cdr3_aa: CASSLKAGKSYEQYF
cdr3_nt: TGTGCCAGCAGCTTAAAAGCGGGGAAATCCTACGAGCAGTACTTC

d_call: -
j_call: TRBJ1-5
v_call: TRBV9
clone_size: medium-sized
cdr3_aa: CASSVGRPGQPQHF
cdr3_nt: TGTGCCAGCAGCGTGGGCAGGCCGGGTCAGCCCCAGCATTTT

d_call: -
j_call: TRBJ2-5
v_call: TRBV10-2
clone_size: many
cdr3_aa: CASSEPNQETQYF
cdr3_nt: TGCGCCAGCAGTGAACCAAATCAAGAGACCCAGTACTTC

d_call: -
j_call: TRBJ2-7
v_call: TRBV7-6
clone_size: medium-sized
cdr3_aa: CASSTRTSYEQYF
cdr3_nt: TGTGCCAGCAGCACCCGGACGTCCTACGAGCAGTACTTC

d_call: -
j_call: TRBJ1-4
v_call: TRBV11-2
clone_size: many
cdr3_aa: CASSSQRDEKLFF
cdr3_nt: TGTGCCAGCAGCTCGCAGAGGGACGAAAAACTGTTTTTT

d_call: -
j_call: TRBJ2-3
v_call: TRBV5-1
clone_size: many
cdr3_aa: CASSLEQGTKDTQYF
cdr3_nt: TGCGCCAGCAGCTTGGAACAGGGAACGAAAGATACGCAGTATTTT

d_call: -
j_call: TRBJ1-3
v_call: TRBV5-4
clone_size: medium-sized
cdr3_aa: CASSPGTVSGNTIYF
cdr3_nt: TGTGCCAGCAGCCCTGGGACGGTCTCTGGAAACACCATATATTTT

d_call: TRBD2
j_call: TRBJ2-5
v_call: TRBV7-9
clone_size: many
cdr3_aa: CASSFAGGLETQYF
cdr3_nt: TGTGCCAGCAGCTTTGCGGGGGGATTGGAGACCCAGTACTTC

d_call: -
j_call: TRBJ2-5
v_call: TRBV5-8
clone_size: many
cdr3_aa: CASSFFQGQAETQYF
cdr3_nt: TGTGCCAGCAGCTTTTTTCAAGGGCAGGCAGAGACCCAGTACTTC